Following are 26 T cell receptor beta chains from one sample sequenced in a study of T cells after yellow fever vaccination. Using its own MiXCR run on the 5' RACE reads, TCRdb lists one record per CDR3 protein. The repertoire holds 340,000 or so distinct CDR3 sequences, roughly an eighth seen once, with 2.5% to 4% in the top ten. The source material was CD4+ T cells sorted from PBMCs, sampled 15 days after the yellow fever booster vaccination. These receptor sequences come from a man aged 18 to 29 who received the YFV17D yellow fever vaccine.

This clonotype showed up just a few times. V and J are TRBV28 and TRBJ2-3; no firm D call. Germline V gene sequence: CDR1 MDHEN, CDR2 SYDVKM. The ends were cut back, 1 base at V and 4 bases at J, with 12 bases in the middle. The CDR3 extends over 15 amino acids. The CDR3, as DNA: TGTGCCAGCAGTTTATTGCCAGCCCAGGCAGATACGCAGTATTTT. Its protein product is CASSLLPAQADTQYF.

The chain employs TRBV20-1 and TRBJ2-3; D gene ambiguous. Germline CDR1 is DFQATT and CDR2 is SNEGSKA (reference sequence). V dropped 5 bases and J dropped 1 base, with 7 bases sitting between them. The CDR3 contains 12 residues. CDR3 region: CSALRGTDTQYF. The CDR3 DNA follows: TGCAGTGCTCTTCGGGGCACAGATACGCAGTATTTT.

This clonotype was seen many times. The chain combines TRBV5-6 with TRBJ2-7, with 11 bases that match TRBD1. V gave up 4 bases and J gave up 4 bases; unmatched junction bases: 4. CDR1 is SGHDT, CDR2 YYEEEE, per germline. The CDR3 totals 14 residues. CDR3 amino acids: CASSKDRGLYEQYV. Here the CDR3 DNA reads TGTGCCAGCAGCAAGGACAGGGGGCTGTACGAGCAGTACGTC.

The rearrangement links TRBV3-1 to TRBJ1-2; weak D call: TRBD1 (5 bases). V lost 3 bases to trimming and J lost 6 bases, with 14 bases between them. The CDR3 spans 14 residues. Germline values: CDR1 LGHDT, CDR2 YNNKEL (reference sequence). The CDR3 sequence is CASSQAGRAHGYTF. The CDR3 DNA sequence: TGTGCCAGCAGCCAGGCAGGGAGGGCGCATGGCTACACCTTC.

V is TRBV4-1 and J is TRBJ1-5; no definite D call. This CDR3 comprises 11 residues. Germline CDR1 MGHRA, CDR2 YSYEKL. Trimming took off 5 bases at V and 7 bases at J, with 6 bases between the two ends. CDR3 sequence: CASSSRQPQHF. The CDR3 DNA is TGCGCCAGCAGCTCCCGGCAGCCCCAGCATTTT.

This clonotype was detected a few times. The V gene is TRBV29-1, the J gene TRBJ2-1; 14 bases line up with TRBD2. Trimming took 6 bases from V and 0 from J; bases not matched to a gene: 7. In germline, CDR1 is SQVTM, CDR2 ANQGSEA. The CDR3 is made up of 17 amino acids. CDR3 protein: CSVGLAGGLSSYNEQFF. DNA for the CDR3: TGCAGCGTCGGACTAGCGGGGGGCCTGAGCTCCTACAATGAGCAGTTCTTC.

V is TRBV11-2 and J is TRBJ2-5; D perhaps matches TRBD2 (7 bases). V was shortened by 1 base and J by 1 base, with 16 bases between the two germline ends. The CDR3 has 17 residues. In germline, CDR1 is SGHAT, CDR2 FQNNGV. For the CDR3, the DNA is TGTGCCAGCAGCTTAGGGTCGTCGGCGGGGGCCCAAGAGACCCAGTACTTC. Amino acid sequence: CASSLGSSAGAQETQYF. The whole variable domain, remainder taken from reference TRBV11-2 and TRBJ2-5, is EAGVAQSPRYKIIEKRQSVAFWCNPISGHATLYWYQQILGQGPKLLIQFQNNGVVDDSQLPKDRFSAERLKGVDSTLKIQPAKLEDSAVYLCASSLGSSAGAQETQYFGPGTRLLVL.

The gene calls are TRBV5-1 and TRBJ1-3, with D uncertain. The CDR3 sequence is 16 residues long. Germline CDR1 reads SGHRS; CDR2 reads YFSETQ. V was trimmed by 3 bases and J by 0 bases, leaving 13 bases between them. The CDR3 region is CASSYESVFSGNTIYF. The CDR3, as DNA: TGCGCCAGCAGCTACGAGAGTGTCTTCTCTGGAAACACCATATATTTT.

V gene TRBV5-1 combines with J gene TRBJ1-6, with TRBD1 as a possible D gene (5 bases). The CDR3 is 15 amino acids. V lost 2 bases and J 12 bases, leaving 18 bases between the germline ends. Germline V gives CDR1 SGHRS, CDR2 YFSETQ. The CDR3 here is CASSLAAEGAEPLHF. The CDR3, as DNA: TGCGCCAGCAGCTTAGCAGCTGAAGGGGCGGAACCCCTCCACTTT.

The CDR3 DNA sequence: TGTGCCACGCGGCCGGGACTAGCGACAGATACGCAGTATTTT. Translation gives CATRPGLATDTQYF. The chain uses TRBV18 and TRBJ2-3, with 10 bases fitting TRBD2. V shed 10 bases, J shed 3 bases, and the junction held 7 bases outside the gene matches. Germline lookup yields CDR1 KGHSH and CDR2 LQKENI. The CDR3 is made up of 14 amino acids.

The chain combines TRBV6-2 or TRBV6-3 with TRBJ2-1; 9 nucleotides line up with TRBD1. The CDR3 covers 14 residues. Germline V lookup: CDR1 MNHEY, CDR2 SVGEGT. V trimming: 7 bases; J trimming: 5 bases; junction bases outside the gene matches: 6. The CDR3 DNA sequence: TGTGCCAGCACCCGGGACAGGGCCCACAATGAGCAGTTCTTC. Its translation: CASTRDRAHNEQFF.

This clonotype was detected only a few times. The rearrangement uses TRBV20-1 and TRBJ2-1; a weak D match, TRBD2 (6 bases). Trimming shortened V by 6 bases and J by 0 bases, and 12 bases separated the two germline ends. Germline V gives CDR1 DFQATT, CDR2 SNEGSKA (reference sequence). This CDR3 contains 14 residues. The CDR3 bases are TGCAGTGCACAAGCCGGGAGCTCCTACAATGAGCAGTTCTTC. Translation: CSAQAGSSYNEQFF.

This clonotype was found a few times. J is TRBJ1-2 and V is TRBV10-3, with TRBD1 matching 8 bases. The CDR3 runs to 15 residues. Germline trimming cut 6 bases from V and 2 bases from J; bases unmatched to any gene: 8. From germline, CDR1 is ENHRY and CDR2 SYGVKD. The CDR3 sequence is CAISQGQAKNYGYTF. The CDR3 bases are TGTGCCATCAGCCAGGGACAGGCTAAGAACTATGGCTACACCTTC.

This chain links TRBV20-1 with TRBJ2-7; maybe TRBD2 (6 bases). Germline CDR1 DFQATT, CDR2 SNEGSKA (reference sequence). The CDR3 runs to 13 residues. Between the trimmed V and J ends, which lost 3 bases and 1 base, there was a span of 10 bases. CDR3 region: CSASRAGSYEQYF. The CDR3 bases are TGCAGTGCTAGTCGGGCGGGATCCTACGAGCAGTACTTC.

This rearrangement joins TRBV7-2 to TRBJ1-1, with D unclear. The CDR3 is 13 residues long. Trimming left V 5 bases short and J 0 bases short, with 7 bases between. CDR1 is SGHTA, CDR2 FQGNSA, per germline. The CDR3 protein is CASSRHLNTEAFF. Here the CDR3 DNA reads TGTGCCAGCAGCCGACATCTGAACACTGAAGCTTTCTTT.

This clonotype has just a few counts. Compared with germline, one end of the junction differs, possibly owing to a read error. The chain employs TRBV10-3 and TRBJ1-3, with TRBD1 as a possible D gene (6 bases). This CDR3 comprises 14 residues. From germline, CDR1 is ENHRY and CDR2 SYGVKD. CDR3 sequence reads: CAVRPQGPGNTIYF. CDR3 in DNA: TGTGCCGTCAGACCACAGGGCCCTGGAAACACCATATATTTT.

This clonotype has at least ten counts. The chain recombines TRBV18 with TRBJ1-5, with D perhaps matching TRBD1 (5 bases). CDR3 length: 14 amino acids. The V gene's germline CDR1 is KGHSH and CDR2 LQKENI. V lost 1 base, J lost 4 bases, and 8 bases lay in between. The CDR3 DNA reads TGTGCCAGCTCACCACAGGGGCGTAATCAGCCCCAGCATTTT. The encoded protein is CASSPQGRNQPQHF. Combining the CDR3 with reference TRBV18 and TRBJ1-5 gives the whole variable domain NAGVMQNPRHLVRRRGQEARLRCSPMKGHSHVYWYRQLPEEGLKFMVYLQKENIIDESGMPKERFSAEFPKEGPSILRIQQVVRGDSAAYFCASSPQGRNQPQHFGDGTRLSIL.

The sample holds a few counts of this clonotype. The rearrangement joins TRBV21-1 to TRBJ1-6; TRBD1 is the table's D call, not checked against the DNA. TRBV21-1 is described as a pseudogene. The CDR3 sequence is 12 residues long. The CDR3: CAGPGGNSPLHF. CDR3 bases: TGTGCCGGCCCCGGGGGGAATTCACCCCTCCACTTT.

The gene calls are TRBV3-1 and TRBJ1-6; TRBD1 might be the D (6 bases). The V gene lost 6 bases and the J gene lost 6 bases, with 12 bases spanning the gap. This CDR3 contains 14 residues. Germline V gene data show CDR1 as LGHDT and CDR2 as YNNKEL (reference sequence). DNA for the CDR3: TGTGCCAGCAGACACAGGGACGGTAATTCACCCCTCCACTTT. This codes for CASRHRDGNSPLHF.

The chain carries TRBV5-1 and TRBJ1-6; D remains unclear. Trimming pared 5 bases from V and 14 bases from J, leaving 23 bases between. CDR1 and CDR2 (germline): SGHRS, YFSETQ. The CDR3 has 15 amino acids. The CDR3 is CASREPGSPILALHF. Written as DNA, the CDR3 is TGCGCCAGCAGGGAACCGGGATCTCCCATTCTCGCCCTCCACTTT. The full variable domain, its missing parts supplied by reference TRBV5-1 and TRBJ1-6, is KAGVTQTPRYLIKTRGQQVTLSCSPISGHRSVSWYQQTPGQGLQFLFEYFSETQRNKGNFPGRFSGRQFSNSRSEMNVSTLELGDSALYLCASREPGSPILALHFGNGTRLTVT.

This clonotype was seen at least ten times. The chain recombines TRBV11-2 with TRBJ1-1; D uncertain. Trimming removed 5 bases from V and 1 base from J, with 11 bases in between. The germline gives CDR1 SGHAT, CDR2 FQNNGV. The CDR3 runs to 14 residues. This CDR3 is CASSPFGENTEAFF. The DNA for the CDR3 is TGTGCCAGCAGCCCCTTCGGGGAGAACACTGAAGCTTTCTTT.

Here the CDR3 reads CASSQYANNEQYF. For the CDR3, the DNA is TGTGCCAGCAGCCAATACGCGAACAACGAGCAGTACTTC. The rearrangement uses TRBV3-1 and TRBJ2-7; no reliable D call. The CDR3 runs to 13 residues. V lost 2 bases to trimming and J lost 5 bases, with 10 bases between them. Germline V gives CDR1 LGHDT, CDR2 YNNKEL (reference sequence).

This chain uses TRBV6-2 or TRBV6-3 with TRBJ1-3; D might be TRBD1 (5 bases). V gave up 5 bases and J gave up 0 bases, with 14 bases separating them. Germline lookup yields CDR1 MNHEY and CDR2 SVGEGT. CDR3 length: 16 amino acids. CDR3: CASSRQGGVSGNTIYF. The CDR3 DNA reads as TGTGCCAGCAGTCGTCAGGGTGGGGTCTCTGGAAACACCATATATTTT.

This clonotype has only a few counts. V and J are TRBV5-6 and TRBJ2-7; D uncertain. The CDR3 is 13 residues long. Trimming shortened V by 1 base and J by 7 bases, and 12 bases separated the two germline ends. CDR1 is SGHDT and CDR2 is YYEEEE in the germline V gene. The CDR3 DNA reads as TGTGCCAGCAGCTTGACACACGGTGGGGAGCAGTACGTC. Its protein product is CASSLTHGGEQYV.

This clonotype was counted once. This could be a read error, since a much larger clone is one nucleotide away. The chain has TRBV4-2 and TRBJ2-5, with D possibly being TRBD2 (5 bases). V was pared by 0 bases and J by 5 bases, with 10 bases between. The CDR3 length is 14 residues. Germline loops: CDR1 LGHNA, CDR2 YNFKEQ. The CDR3 sequence is CASSQDGSPETQYF. The CDR3 DNA sequence: TGTGCCAGCAGCCAAGATGGGAGTCCTGAGACCCAGTACTTC.

V is TRBV24-1 and J is TRBJ1-3; D is uncertain. Germline CDR1 KGHDR, CDR2 SFDVKD. With 4 bases removed from V and 4 bases from J, the gap between germline ends came to 25 bases. The CDR3 covers 19 residues. CDR3 in DNA: TGTGCCACCAGTGACCCTAATGGGGAGGCCCAGGAGGACGGAAACACCATATATTTT. It yields the protein CATSDPNGEAQEDGNTIYF.